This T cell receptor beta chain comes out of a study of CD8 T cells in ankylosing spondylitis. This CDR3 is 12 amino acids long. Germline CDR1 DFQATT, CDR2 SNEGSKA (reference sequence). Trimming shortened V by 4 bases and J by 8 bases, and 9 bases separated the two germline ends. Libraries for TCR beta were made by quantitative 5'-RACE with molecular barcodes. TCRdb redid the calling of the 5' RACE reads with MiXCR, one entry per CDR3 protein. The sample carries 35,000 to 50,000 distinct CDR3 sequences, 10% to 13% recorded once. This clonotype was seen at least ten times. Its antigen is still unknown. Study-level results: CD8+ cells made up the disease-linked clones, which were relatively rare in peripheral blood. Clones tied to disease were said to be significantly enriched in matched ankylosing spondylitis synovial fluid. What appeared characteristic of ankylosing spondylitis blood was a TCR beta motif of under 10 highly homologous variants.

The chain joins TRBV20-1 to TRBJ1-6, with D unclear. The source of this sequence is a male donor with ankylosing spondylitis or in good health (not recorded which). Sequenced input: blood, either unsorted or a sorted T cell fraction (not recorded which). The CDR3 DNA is TGCAGTGCTACCCAGACGGATTCACCCCTCCACTTT. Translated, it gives CSATQTDSPLHF.